This TCR beta chain emerged from a study of T cell responses to AZD1222 COVID-19 vaccine. The CDR3 runs to 15 residues. Between the trimmed V and J ends, which lost 5 bases and 1 base, there was a span of 14 bases. Per the germline V gene, CDR1 is SGHAT and CDR2 is FQDESV (reference sequence). With regard to this clone: The antigen remains unidentified.

Study outcomes and limitations: Two AZD1222 doses significantly raised spike-specific TCR breadth and depth over controls. Across spike, vaccine-associated CD4 TCRs were found, dominant at 160-218 and 743-854. No day 14 peak samples; only post-peak repertoires were characterized.

The assay was immunoSEQ multiplex PCR, and TCRdb's table has in-frame clones only and misses some. The repertoire has 66,000 or so clones, 60% to 85% of them found once; the top ten carry around 20%. The chain carries TRBV11-1 and TRBJ1-1; the D gene is possibly TRBD1 (5 bases). The sequence was collected from an adult in good health. Sequenced here: peripheral blood, sampled on day 0 of MenACWY control vaccination. The CDR3 protein is CASSRTRAGNTEAFF. The CDR3 region has the DNA TGTGCCAGCAGCCGGACCAGGGCTGGGAACACTGAAGCTTTCTTT.